These 15 T cell receptor beta chains came from one sample sequenced in a study of blood T cell repertoires in COVID-19. Using immunoSEQ multiplex PCR, the repertoire was profiled, and TCRdb retains in-frame clones only, with some absent. The profile shows fewer than 250,000 clones, 70% to 90% of them singletons. Material: peripheral blood. The receptors were sampled from a man in his forties or fifties with acute or convalescent COVID-19.

The chain recombines TRBV30 with TRBJ2-7, with D hard to call. CDR3 length equals 11 residues. The germline V and J ends were trimmed by 2 bases and 3 bases, with 5 bases remaining between them. Germline lookup yields CDR1 GTSNPN and CDR2 SVGIG (reference sequence). CDR3 nucleotides: TGTGCCTGGAGTCAGAACTACGAGCAGTACTTC. It is translated as CAWSQNYEQYF.

The chain has TRBV20-1 and TRBJ2-4; D is uncertain. V dropped 3 bases and J dropped 0 bases, with 9 bases sitting between them. The CDR3 spans 14 residues. Looked up from germline, CDR1 is DFQATT and CDR2 is SNEGSKA (reference sequence). The CDR3 spells CSASPQLAKNIQYF. The CDR3 region has the DNA TGCAGTGCTAGTCCCCAATTAGCCAAAAACATTCAGTACTTC.

The chain employs TRBV30 and TRBJ1-5, with D perhaps matching TRBD1 (6 bases). Trimming took 2 bases from V and 4 from J, leaving 15 bases between them. Per the germline V gene, CDR1 is GTSNPN and CDR2 is SVGIG (reference sequence). This CDR3 region has 15 residues. As DNA, the CDR3 is TGTGCCTGGAGTCCACAGGGCGTGGGGAATCAGCCCCAGCATTTT. This encodes CAWSPQGVGNQPQHF.

V is TRBV7-2 and J is TRBJ1-5, with TRBD1 as a possible D gene (5 bases). Germline CDR1 is SGHTA and CDR2 is FQGNSA. The CDR3 loop spans 15 amino acids. With 2 bases removed from V and 3 bases from J, the gap between germline ends came to 11 bases. DNA of the CDR3: TGTGCCAGCAGCTTATCCCGGGGGAACAATCAGCCCCAGCATTTT. Protein sequence: CASSLSRGNNQPQHF.

J is TRBJ2-1 and V is TRBV5-1; TRBD2 matches at 10 bases. V gave up 0 bases and J gave up 6 bases; unmatched junction bases: 3. Germline V gives CDR1 SGHRS, CDR2 YFSETQ. CDR3 size: 15 residues. As DNA, the CDR3 is TGCGCCAGCAGCTTGGGTAGCGGGAGGTTCAATGAGCAGTTCTTC. Its protein product is CASSLGSGRFNEQFF.

In its sample, this clone was seen a few times. CDR3 nucleotides: TGTGCCAGCAGGTTACTAGGTGGGAGCTCCTACAATGAGCAGTTCTTC. Translated, it gives CASRLLGGSSYNEQFF. The chain links TRBV27 to TRBJ2-1; possibly TRBD2 for D (5 bases). CDR3 length: 16 residues. The germline gives CDR1 MNHEY, CDR2 SMNVEV (reference sequence). Trimming stripped 6 bases from V and 0 bases from J, with 15 bases between.

This chain links TRBV6-5 with TRBJ2-1; 7 positions match TRBD2. The V gene's germline CDR1 is MNHEY and CDR2 SVGAGI. V lost 7 bases to trimming and J lost 6 bases; unmatched junction nucleotides: 6. The CDR3 totals 13 residues. The DNA for the CDR3 is TGTGCCAGCATCTTCTCGGGGGGCAATGAGCAGTTCTTC. It specifies CASIFSGGNEQFF.

The V call is TRBV6-5, the J call TRBJ2-5; TRBD1 might be the D (8 bases). Germline lookup yields CDR1 MNHEY and CDR2 SVGAGI. V was trimmed by 6 bases and J by 4 bases, leaving 12 bases between them. The CDR3 extends over 13 amino acids. CDR3 bases: TGTGCCAGCAGGTACAGGGGGGGAGAGACCCAGTACTTC. This codes for CASRYRGGETQYF.

This clone was detected only a few times. The J gene is TRBJ1-1, the V gene TRBV7-9; TRBD1 matches at 7 bases. Trimming cost V 4 bases and J 3 bases; bases outside gene matches: 8. The CDR3 runs to 15 residues. The germline V gene encodes CDR1 SEHNR and CDR2 FQNEAQ (reference sequence). The CDR3 sequence is CASSSGQAGDTEAFF. CDR3 bases: TGTGCCAGCAGCTCCGGACAGGCAGGGGACACTGAAGCTTTCTTT.

The chain carries TRBV7-2 and TRBJ1-5; D perhaps matches TRBD1 (5 bases). The germline CDR1 and CDR2 sequences are SGHTA and FQGNSA. This CDR3 is built from 17 residues. The V end lost 2 bases, the J end lost 0 bases, and 14 bases lay between the germline ends. CDR3 nucleotides: TGTGCCAGCAGCTTACTAGGGGTGTCATATAGCAATCAGCCCCAGCATTTT. It encodes CASSLLGVSYSNQPQHF.

V and J are TRBV3-1 (or the pseudogene TRBV3-2) and TRBJ1-1, with 9 nucleotides matching TRBD1. The trim removed 4 bases at V and 10 bases at J, leaving 7 bases unmatched. The CDR3 is 13 amino acids. Germline values: CDR1 LGHDT, CDR2 YNNKEL (reference sequence). The CDR3 nucleotides read TGTGCCAGCAGCCCCCGGACAGGGGAGGGAGCTTTCTTT. It codes for CASSPRTGEGAFF.

This clone has just one count. The genes are TRBV27 and TRBJ1-2; D uncertain. Germline V lookup: CDR1 MNHEY, CDR2 SMNVEV (reference sequence). The CDR3 runs to 13 residues. V was trimmed by 4 bases and J by 1 base, leaving 7 bases between them. CDR3 residues: CASSSQVNYGYTF. In nucleotides, the CDR3 is TGTGCCAGCAGTTCTCAGGTTAACTATGGCTACACCTTC.

This clone has more than one count but fewer than ten. The gene calls are TRBV7-9 and TRBJ1-5; D unresolved. Per the germline V gene, CDR1 is SEHNR and CDR2 is FQNEAQ (reference sequence). V was trimmed by 1 base and J by 7 bases, leaving 8 bases between them. The CDR3 runs to 13 residues. Here the CDR3 DNA reads TGTGCCAGCAGCTTAGACGGGAACCAGCCCCAGCATTTT. Protein product: CASSLDGNQPQHF.

The rearrangement joins TRBV4-3 to TRBJ1-2, with 10 bases identical to TRBD1. With V trimmed by 3 bases and J by 3 bases, 4 bases remained unmatched. Looked up from germline, CDR1 is LGHNA and CDR2 is YSLEER. CDR3 length: 15 residues. CDR3 sequence (DNA): TGCGCCAGCAGCCAGGGGACAGGGGCGTACTATGGCTACACCTTC. This translates into CASSQGTGAYYGYTF.

The rearrangement joins TRBV30 to TRBJ1-6; 7 bases match TRBD1. With V trimmed by 0 bases and J by 10 bases, 9 bases remained unmatched. The CDR3 covers 15 residues. Per the germline V gene, CDR1 is GTSNPN and CDR2 is SVGIG (reference sequence). The CDR3 is CAWSVRLRGQSPLHF. The DNA of the CDR3 is TGTGCCTGGAGTGTACGTTTGAGGGGGCAATCACCCCTCCACTTT.